These 7 T cell receptor beta chains were sequenced from one sample in a study of shared clonotypes between healthy human individuals. The protocol was immunoSEQ multiplex PCR, while the TCRdb copy is restricted to in-frame clones and leaves out a portion. The table shows some 2 million clones, with approximately 95% occurring only once. The sequenced material came from naive CD4+ T cells sorted from blood. Specified subset: CD45RA+ positively selected. These receptors were obtained from a man younger than 35 in good health.

The chain joins TRBV6-4 to TRBJ2-3; TRBD2 is a possible D gene (6 bases). The CDR3 is 11 amino acids. V was cut by 9 bases and J by 3 bases, with 7 bases left in between. CDR1 is MRHNA and CDR2 is SNTAGT in the germline V gene. CDR3 sequence reads: CARGTTDTQYF. DNA of the CDR3: TGTGCCAGGGGGACTACAGATACGCAGTATTTT.

DNA for the CDR3: TGTGCCAGCAGCGTTGGTATTATGGGGGGCTCCTACGAGCAGTACTTC. Its protein is CASSVGIMGGSYEQYF. The rearrangement links TRBV9 to TRBJ2-7; possible D gene TRBD2, 6 bases. In germline, CDR1 is SGDLS, CDR2 YYNGEE. The V and J ends lost 2 bases and 0 bases respectively, with 15 bases between them. The CDR3 runs to 16 residues.

The V call is TRBV10-1, the J call TRBJ1-1; no reliable D call. V shed 0 bases and J shed 1 base, with 3 bases lying between them. CDR1 and CDR2 from the germline V gene are WNHNN and SYGVQD (reference sequence). The CDR3 has 13 amino acids. CDR3 DNA sequence: TGCGCCAGCAGTGAGTCGTGGAACACTGAAGCTTTCTTT. This translates into CASSESWNTEAFF.

The chain has TRBV6-6 and TRBJ2-7; no firm D call. V was cut by 10 bases and J by 7 bases, with 14 bases left in between. The CDR3 contains 11 residues. Looked up from germline, CDR1 is MNHNY and CDR2 is SVGAGI (reference sequence). This CDR3 is CATGRLQEQYF. CDR3 nucleotides: TGTGCCACCGGTCGCCTGCAGGAGCAGTACTTC.

This chain links TRBV10-2 with TRBJ2-7; D ambiguous. The CDR3 is made up of 11 amino acids. Looked up from germline, CDR1 is WSHSY and CDR2 is SAAADI. V was trimmed by 8 bases and J by 4 bases, leaving 9 bases between them. CDR3 sequence: CASVSAYEQYF. In nucleotides, the CDR3 is TGCGCCAGCGTTAGTGCTTACGAGCAGTACTTC.

The rearrangement uses TRBV29-1 and TRBJ1-6; 7 nucleotides match TRBD1. Trimming at V came to 7 bases and at J to 6 bases, leaving 6 bases not matched to a gene. CDR3 length: 13 amino acids. Germline CDR1 and CDR2: SQVTM and ANQGSEA. The DNA of the CDR3 is TGCAGCGCCCAGGGGGACGGTAATTCACCCCTCCACTTT. Protein product: CSAQGDGNSPLHF.

The J gene is TRBJ2-2, the V gene TRBV12-5; TRBD1 matches at 11 bases. This CDR3 region has 15 residues. J lost 3 bases, V lost 6 bases, and 3 bases had no gene match. Germline V gene data show CDR1 as LGHNT and CDR2 as FRNRAP. This CDR3 is CASGRTGGYTGELFF. The CDR3 DNA sequence: TGTGCTAGTGGCCGGACAGGGGGCTACACCGGGGAGCTGTTTTTT. The variable domain in full, with the rest retrieved from reference TRBV12-5 and TRBJ2-2, is DARVTQTPRHKVTEMGQEVTMRCQPILGHNTVFWYRQTMMQGLELLAYFRNRAPLDDSGMPKDRFSAEMPDATLATLKIQPSEPRDSAVYFCASGRTGGYTGELFFGEGSRLTVL.